Presented here are 20 T cell receptor beta chains from one specimen sequenced in a study of early T cells in non-severe SARS-CoV-2 infection. TCRdb ran MiXCR on the 5' RACE reads and lists one entry per CDR3 protein. The sample lists some 67,000 distinct CDR3 sequences; about 9.1% were seen once. The sample consisted of whole blood, taken at baseline. Receptors originate from an adult who was a healthcare worker with PCR-confirmed SARS-CoV-2 infection or an uninfected control (not recorded which).

This clonotype was observed at least ten times. This chain links TRBV6-1 with TRBJ2-3; no firm D call. V was cut by 0 bases and J by 3 bases, with 10 bases left in between. This CDR3 is 15 amino acids long. Germline V gene sequence: CDR1 MNHNS, CDR2 SASEGT. CDR3: CASSEASGWTDTQYF. CDR3 sequence (DNA): TGTGCCAGCAGTGAAGCGTCGGGCTGGACAGATACGCAGTATTTT.

This clonotype was seen many times. The CDR3 DNA reads as TGTGCCAGCAGCCGTACTTCAGGAAACACCATATATTTT. Protein product: CASSRTSGNTIYF. The chain carries TRBV7-8 and TRBJ1-3; no clear D. CDR3 size: 13 residues. Trimming took off 5 bases at V and 4 bases at J, with 9 bases between the two ends. Per the germline V gene, CDR1 is SGHVS and CDR2 is FQNEAQ.

The sample holds a few counts of this clonotype. The rearrangement uses TRBV12-3 or TRBV12-4 and TRBJ2-3; 7 bases match TRBD2. The V and J ends lost 6 bases and 4 bases, in that order; junction bases with no gene match: 13. This CDR3 contains 16 residues. CDR3 protein: CASSPAGGRGADTQYF. DNA of the CDR3: TGTGCCAGCAGCCCGGCCGGCGGGAGAGGGGCAGATACGCAGTATTTT.

The chain employs TRBV27 and TRBJ2-5, with 11 bases identical to TRBD1. After removal of 5 bases from V and 3 bases from J, the junction contained 5 bases not matched to a gene. Germline CDR1 is MNHEY and CDR2 is SMNVEV (reference sequence). The CDR3 spans 15 residues. The CDR3 DNA reads as TGTGCCAGCAGTCCTCGGACAGGGGGCAAAGAGACCCAGTACTTC. Translated, it gives CASSPRTGGKETQYF.

This clonotype was counted ten times or more. This chain joins TRBV12-3 or TRBV12-4 and TRBJ2-1, with TRBD2 matching 12 bases. Germline trimming cut 7 bases from V and 7 bases from J; bases unmatched to any gene: 5. This CDR3 has 14 amino acids. CDR3: CASTSGRAGNEQFF. DNA of the CDR3: TGTGCCAGCACTAGCGGGAGGGCCGGTAATGAGCAGTTCTTC.

This clonotype was detected a few times. At one end, the junction sequence differs from germline, possibly due to a read error. V and J are TRBV7-2 and TRBJ2-7; 11 bases are a match to TRBD2. The CDR3 spans 13 residues. CDR1 and CDR2 from the germline V gene are SGHTA and FQGNSA. The DNA for the CDR3 is TGTGCCAGCAGCTTAGTACTAGCGGGAGTTGCGAACTTC. This gives the protein CASSLVLAGVANF.

This clonotype was seen a handful of times. The chain links TRBV5-4 to TRBJ2-3; perhaps TRBD1 as D (6 bases). The CDR3 extends over 16 amino acids. The ends were cut back, 1 base at V and 0 bases at J, with 12 bases in the middle. CDR1 and CDR2 (germline): SGHNT, YYREEE (reference sequence). CDR3 region: CASSLSQGRSTDTQYF. CDR3 DNA sequence: TGTGCCAGCAGCTTGAGTCAGGGGCGTAGCACAGATACGCAGTATTTT.

This chain uses TRBV20-1 with TRBJ2-2; 8 positions agree with TRBD2. This CDR3 region has 15 residues. The trim removed 0 bases at V and 7 bases at J, leaving 7 bases unmatched. The germline V gene has CDR1 DFQATT and CDR2 SNEGSKA (reference sequence). CDR3: CSARESGRPNGELFF. The CDR3 bases are TGCAGTGCTAGAGAAAGCGGGAGACCTAACGGGGAGCTGTTTTTT.

The V call is TRBV5-1, the J call TRBJ2-3, with 16 nucleotides matching TRBD2. This CDR3 contains 18 residues. Germline V gene sequence: CDR1 SGHRS, CDR2 YFSETQ. Germline trimming cut 4 bases from V and 0 bases from J; bases unmatched to any gene: 5. The CDR3 nucleotides are TGCGCCAGCAGCCAGGGGACTAGCGGGAGGGCTAGCACAGATACGCAGTATTTT. Translating it yields CASSQGTSGRASTDTQYF.

The CDR3 DNA reads TGTGCAAGTCGCTTAGGAGGGGGACAAAGCAATCAGCCCCAGCATTTT. It encodes CASRLGGGQSNQPQHF. The rearrangement links TRBV12-2 to TRBJ1-5; TRBD1 reflects the table's D call only, with no check against the DNA. TRBV12-2 is deemed a pseudogene. The CDR3 has 16 residues.

This clonotype occurred a few times. J is TRBJ2-7 and V is TRBV7-9; D remains ambiguous. Germline CDR1 reads SEHNR; CDR2 reads FQNEAQ (reference sequence). V dropped 6 bases and J dropped 5 bases, with 11 bases sitting between them. The CDR3 length is 12 residues. CDR3 in DNA: TGTGCCAGCAGTTTGGGGATTAACGAGCAGTACTTC. The encoded protein is CASSLGINEQYF.

This clonotype has more than one count but fewer than ten. The chain is built from TRBV9 and TRBJ1-6; 10 bases fit TRBD1. This CDR3 is 15 amino acids long. V trimming: 3 bases; J trimming: 14 bases; junction bases outside the gene matches: 11. CDR1 is SGDLS, CDR2 YYNGEE, per germline. CDR3 nucleotides: TGTGCCAGCAGCGGGCCGGGACAGGGGACTAGCTCCCTCCACTTT. The encoded protein is CASSGPGQGTSSLHF.

This clonotype showed up many times. V and J are TRBV19 and TRBJ2-7; D possibly uses TRBD1 or TRBD2 (6 bases each). The germline gives CDR1 LNHDA, CDR2 SQIVND (reference sequence). The V and J ends lost 6 bases and 1 base respectively, with 10 bases between them. The CDR3 totals 13 residues. The CDR3 is CASRGGGSYEQYF. The CDR3 DNA reads TGTGCCAGTAGGGGGGGCGGATCCTACGAGCAGTACTTC.

The V call is TRBV20-1, the J call TRBJ1-6; D is possibly TRBD1 (5 bases). The CDR3 has 16 residues. Per germline, CDR1 DFQATT and CDR2 SNEGSKA (reference sequence). Deletions cut 6 bases from V and 2 bases from J, with 17 bases between. CDR3 loop: CSAQASGDAYNSPLHF. The CDR3 nucleotides read TGCAGTGCCCAGGCGTCGGGGGATGCCTATAATTCACCCCTCCACTTT.

In this sample, this clonotype turned up a few times. The DNA for the CDR3 is TGTGCCAGCAGCGTAGGGGGACAGTTCCACGAGCAGTACTTC. Protein product: CASSVGGQFHEQYF. The chain joins TRBV9 to TRBJ2-7; 7 bases match TRBD1. This CDR3 region has 14 residues. V was pared by 0 bases and J by 5 bases, with 5 bases of the junction left unmatched. Germline V gene lookup returns CDR1 SGDLS and CDR2 YYNGEE.

Comment on this clonotype: A read error is possible here, since a much larger clone lies one base away. V is TRBV28 and J is TRBJ2-7; D remains unclear. CDR1 and CDR2 (germline): MDHEN, SYDVKM. CDR3 length equals 12 residues. CDR3 region: CASRLGTYKQYF. The CDR3 coding sequence is TGTGCCAGTAGACTGGGCACCTACAAGCAGTACTTC.

The rearrangement links TRBV6-2 or TRBV6-3 to TRBJ2-7; D remains unclear. The CDR3 is 14 residues long. Germline CDR1 reads MNHEY; CDR2 reads SVGEGT. Trimming pared 6 bases from V and 2 bases from J, leaving 14 bases between. The CDR3 loop is CASSPLTQAYEQYF. The CDR3 DNA sequence: TGTGCCAGCAGCCCCCTGACACAAGCCTACGAGCAGTACTTC.

This clonotype was seen many times. The rearrangement uses TRBV7-6 and TRBJ2-5; 12 nucleotides line up with TRBD1. Germline V lookup: CDR1 SGHVS, CDR2 FNYEAQ. The V segment lost 1 base and the J segment 5 bases; nucleotides outside the gene matches: 5. The CDR3 covers 16 residues. CDR3 nucleotides: TGTGCCAGCAGCTTAGTCGGGACAGGGGGCTCGGAGACCCAGTACTTC. The encoded protein is CASSLVGTGGSETQYF.

The sample holds many counts of this clonotype. The V call is TRBV24-1, the J call TRBJ2-3; D not resolved. Germline values: CDR1 KGHDR, CDR2 SFDVKD. The CDR3 covers 12 residues. V dropped 3 bases and J dropped 3 bases, with 3 bases sitting between them. The CDR3 nucleotides are TGTGCCACCAGTGATACGACAGATACGCAGTATTTT. Translating it yields CATSDTTDTQYF.

This sequence joins TRBV7-6 and TRBJ2-7; TRBD2 agrees at 13 bases. V trimming: 5 bases; J trimming: 5 bases; junction bases outside the gene matches: 9. Germline V lookup: CDR1 SGHVS, CDR2 FNYEAQ. CDR3 length: 16 residues. In DNA, the CDR3 is TGTGCCAGCAGCGCCGTAAGACTAGCGGGAGGAAACGAGCAGTACTTC. Protein sequence: CASSAVRLAGGNEQYF. The full variable domain, its missing parts supplied by reference TRBV7-6 and TRBJ2-7, is GAGVSQSPRYKVTKRGQDVALRCDPISGHVSLYWYRQALGQGPEFLTYFNYEAQQDKSGLPNDRFSAERPEGSISTLTIQRTEQRDSAMYRCASSAVRLAGGNEQYFGPGTRLTVT.